These T cell receptor beta chains were read from a single sample in a study of brain T cells in children with intractable seizures. Profiled with immunoSEQ multiplex PCR; TCRdb holds only in-frame clones, not every one. The sample lists 80,000 or so clones; approximately 94% were seen once. This specimen was peripheral blood, taken at surgery. The receptor set was obtained from a boy under two years old with tuberous sclerosis and intractable seizures. CDR3s include the opening cysteine and the closing phenylalanine or tryptophan. The order of the fields is J gene, clone size, D gene, V gene, CDR3 protein, CDR3 DNA. A D gene is named only where the DNA matches it firmly. Clone size is stated in some rows and not others, as once, few, many or a class when expanded.

TRBJ2-7 NA NA TRBV19 CASRAGNEQYF TGTGCCAGCCGTGCCGGGAACGAGCAGTACTTC
TRBJ2-5 once NA TRBV4-2 CASSQSETQYF TGTGCCAGCAGCCAATCCGAGACCCAGTACTTC
TRBJ2-5 NA NA TRBV7-9 CASSLGLGQYF TGTGCCAGCAGCTTAGGGTTAGGCCAGTACTTC
TRBJ2-1 NA TRBD1 TRBV19 CASSSIGQGINNEQFF TGTGCCAGTAGTAGCATAGGACAGGGGATAAACAATGAGCAGTTCTTC
TRBJ1-5 NA NA TRBV30 CAWSVRGFQPQHF TGTGCCTGGAGTGTACGGGGGTTTCAGCCCCAGCATTTT
TRBJ1-1 NA NA TRBV7-3 CASSPTGPNTEAFF TGTGCCAGCAGCCCGACCGGCCCGAACACTGAAGCTTTCTTT
TRBJ2-3 NA TRBD2 TRBV30 CAWRKKGLAGYTDTQYF TGTGCCTGGCGGAAGAAGGGACTAGCGGGGTACACAGATACGCAGTATTTT
TRBJ2-7 NA NA TRBV29-1 CSVEVVRGVYEQYF TGCAGCGTTGAAGTTGTCAGGGGTGTCTACGAGCAGTACTTC
TRBJ2-7 NA NA TRBV12-3/TRBV12-4 CASSLVGEDEQYF TGTGCCAGCAGTTTAGTGGGAGAGGATGAGCAGTACTTC
TRBJ2-1 NA TRBD1 TRBV5-1 CASTTEYQGAHEQFF TGCGCCAGCACAACAGAATACCAGGGGGCACATGAGCAGTTCTTC
TRBJ2-2 NA NA TRBV11-3 CASSWGGRTGELFF TGTGCCAGCAGTTGGGGAGGTCGAACCGGGGAGCTGTTTTTT
TRBJ2-7 NA TRBD2 TRBV11-2 CASSLSGTRGGEQYF TGTGCCAGCAGCTTATCCGGGACTAGAGGCGGCGAGCAGTACTTC
TRBJ1-4 NA NA TRBV29-1 CSVELGTLRDREKLFF TGCAGCGTTGAACTGGGGACCCTCCGGGATCGGGAAAAACTGTTTTTT
TRBJ2-2 NA TRBD2 TRBV18 CASSRLAADTGELFF TGTGCCAGCTCACGACTAGCGGCGGACACCGGGGAGCTGTTTTTT
TRBJ2-1 NA TRBD2 TRBV30 CAWRASGAYNEQFF TGTGCCTGGAGAGCGAGCGGGGCTTACAATGAGCAGTTCTTC
TRBJ2-7 few NA TRBV14 CASSQVFPGTGSYEQYF TGTGCCAGCAGCCAAGTTTTTCCGGGCACCGGCTCCTACGAGCAGTACTTC
TRBJ2-2 NA NA TRBV9 CASSETAPGELFF TGTGCCAGCAGCGAAACAGCCCCCGGGGAGCTGTTTTTT
TRBJ2-2 NA NA TRBV3-1/TRBV3-2 CASSQDRWEKNTGELFF TGTGCCAGCAGCCAAGATCGGTGGGAGAAGAACACCGGGGAGCTGTTTTTT
TRBJ1-6 few NA TRBV6-6 CASSQQGIKSPLHF TGTGCCAGCAGCCAACAAGGGATAAAATCACCCCTCCACTTT
TRBJ2-7 NA TRBD2 TRBV5-1 CASSFLAGGPIQYEQYF TGCGCCAGCAGCTTCCTAGCGGGAGGGCCAATCCAATACGAGCAGTACTTC
TRBJ2-5 NA NA TRBV7-3 CASRFLEETQYF TGTGCCAGCAGATTTCTAGAAGAGACCCAGTACTTC
TRBJ2-7 NA NA TRBV19 CASSIEDGYGQYF TGTGCCAGTAGTATAGAAGACGGCTACGGGCAGTACTTC
TRBJ2-3 NA NA TRBV7-9 CASSPRGSEHDTDTQYF TGTGCCAGCAGCCCCCGGGGGTCTGAACACGACACAGATACGCAGTATTTT
TRBJ2-4 NA NA TRBV29-1 CSFPVVTALAAKNIQYF TGCAGCTTCCCAGTGGTGACAGCCTTAGCGGCCAAAAACATTCAGTACTTC
TRBJ1-1 NA NA TRBV28 CASSVSLATEAFF TGTGCCAGCAGTGTAAGTTTAGCGACTGAAGCTTTCTTT
TRBJ2-3 NA TRBD2 TRBV7-9 CASSLALAGGITTDTQYF TGTGCCAGCAGCTTAGCTCTAGCGGGGGGTATTACCACAGATACGCAGTATTTT
TRBJ1-3 few NA TRBV4-1 CASSHPGNTIYF TGCGCCAGCAGCCACCCTGGAAACACCATATATTTT
TRBJ2-7 NA NA TRBV7-8 CASSGPYEQYF TGTGCCAGCAGTGGCCCCTACGAGCAGTACTTC
TRBJ1-3 NA NA TRBV7-9 CASSLFDSGNTIYF TGTGCCAGCAGCTTATTTGACAGTGGAAACACCATATATTTT
TRBJ1-1 NA NA TRBV6-5 CASSYSKGYTEAFF TGTGCCAGCAGTTACTCGAAGGGGTACACTGAAGCTTTCTTT
TRBJ2-2 NA TRBD1 TRBV30 CAWNGRDRGLLVRELFF TGTGCCTGGAACGGTCGAGACAGGGGGCTTTTAGTCCGGGAGCTGTTTTTT
TRBJ1-1 NA NA TRBV21-1 CASRHPPIYVGIRETEAFF TGTGCCAGCAGACACCCACCGATTTACGTGGGGATAAGAGAAACTGAAGCTTTCTTT
TRBJ1-2 NA NA TRBV5-6 CASSSDGGLSYGYTF TGTGCCAGCAGCTCAGATGGGGGGCTAAGCTATGGCTACACCTTC
TRBJ2-1 NA TRBD1 TRBV7-9 CASSFPGGGQFF TGTGCCAGCAGCTTCCCAGGGGGCGGGCAGTTCTTC
TRBJ2-5 NA TRBD1 TRBV6-5 CASSKRQGRQETQYF TGTGCCAGCAGTAAACGACAGGGTCGGCAAGAGACCCAGTACTTC
TRBJ1-3 NA NA TRBV30 CAWRPGGNTIYF TGTGCCTGGAGGCCTGGAGGAAACACCATATATTTT
TRBJ1-5 NA NA TRBV15 CATSRGGLGNQPQHF TGTGCCACCAGCAGAGGGGGTTTAGGGAATCAGCCCCAGCATTTT
TRBJ1-6 NA NA TRBV10-3 CAISGDKNNSPLHF TGTGCCATCAGTGGGGACAAAAATAATTCACCCCTCCACTTT
TRBJ1-1 NA NA TRBV5-1 CASSSQGRGTEAFF TGCGCCAGCAGCTCGCAGGGGAGGGGGACTGAAGCTTTCTTT
TRBJ2-1 NA TRBD2 TRBV24-1 CATSDRRGTSGITYNEQFF TGTGCCACCAGTGATCGCCGAGGGACTAGCGGGATCACCTACAATGAGCAGTTCTTC
TRBJ2-7 NA TRBD1 TRBV6-5 CASSYSGQGLEQYF TGTGCCAGCAGTTACTCGGGACAGGGGCTCGAGCAGTACTTC
TRBJ2-7 NA NA TRBV2 CASRTGPITAHEQYF TGTGCCAGCAGGACTGGGCCTATCACCGCCCACGAGCAGTACTTC
TRBJ2-1 NA TRBD2 TRBV18 CASSPGAGGPYNEQFF TGTGCCAGCTCACCTGGGGCGGGAGGGCCCTACAATGAGCAGTTCTTC
TRBJ1-2 NA NA TRBV7-8 CASSPGSNYGYTF TGTGCCAGCAGCCCCGGCAGTAACTATGGCTACACCTTC
TRBJ2-7 NA NA TRBV7-6 CASSLGGAGYEQYF TGTGCCAGCAGCTTAGGGGGTGCGGGATACGAGCAGTACTTC
TRBJ2-2 NA TRBD2 TRBV18 CASSPRSGATGELFF TGTGCCAGCTCACCACGGAGCGGGGCGACCGGGGAGCTGTTTTTT
TRBJ2-2 NA NA TRBV9 CASSVVSSRGELFF TGTGCCAGCAGCGTAGTGTCCAGTCGCGGGGAGCTGTTTTTT
TRBJ2-1 NA TRBD1 TRBV5-1 CASNQGARYHYNEQFF TGCGCCAGCAACCAGGGGGCGCGGTATCATTACAATGAGCAGTTCTTC
TRBJ2-7 NA TRBD1 TRBV28 CASSLRDRNPYEQYF TGTGCCAGCAGTTTAAGGGACAGGAACCCCTACGAGCAGTACTTC
TRBJ1-6 NA NA TRBV6-6 CASAGDRSSYNSPLHF TGTGCCAGCGCGGGAGACCGGAGCTCCTATAATTCACCCCTCCACTTT
TRBJ2-7 NA TRBD2 TRBV2 CASTPLQVSGTYEQYF TGTGCCAGCACCCCCCTTCAGGTTAGCGGGACCTACGAGCAGTACTTC